This record covers a single T cell receptor beta chain. These data originate in a study of blood T cell repertoires in COVID-19. About the study: Sources were T cells, B-cell-depleted T cells, or PBMCs; the material itself was cDNA or gDNA.

Trimming cost V 5 bases and J 4 bases, with 15 bases left between them. Looked up from germline, CDR1 is SGHVS and CDR2 is FQNEAQ. The CDR3 consists of 15 residues. The data were produced by immunoSEQ multiplex PCR, yet TCRdb's version contains in-frame clones alone and is incomplete. The sample contains about 160,000 clones, around 82% of which appear only once. The source of this sequence is a woman aged 40 to 50 with COVID-19, enrolled during active disease. This chain joins TRBV7-8 and TRBJ2-1; D may be TRBD2 (6 bases). The sequenced sample was peripheral blood. The CDR3 sequence is CASSAAGLLYNEQFF. The CDR3 nucleotides are TGTGCCAGCAGCGCCGCGGGACTCCTATACAATGAGCAGTTCTTC.